This T cell receptor (beta chain) originates from a study of cytomegalovirus exposure and HLA in healthy donors. Study overall: There were 90 million to 130 million unique TCR beta sequences, drawn from 150 million to 200 million T cells, in an earlier analysis. Within an early data release were tens of millions of unique TCRs drawn from HLA-typed donors. The study's findings and limits: TCR beta V segments were, for the most part, productive about 87% or about 30% of the time in an earlier analysis.

This clone appeared a single time. Its matching antigen is unknown. The PCR ran on 60 Vbeta and 13 Jbeta primers. Sequenced by immunoSEQ multiplex PCR; TCRdb stores in-frame clones only, minus some. Of 99,000 or so clones detected, approximately 82% appear once; the ten largest clones hold about 7.5%. Germline V gives CDR1 SGDLS, CDR2 YYNGEE. Trimming at V came to 3 bases and at J to 3 bases, leaving 3 bases not matched to a gene. The CDR3 loop spans 15 amino acids. This receptor was obtained from a middle-aged man in good health and CMV-seropositive. The V call is TRBV9, the J call TRBJ2-6, with 7 nucleotides matching TRBD1. The source material was PBMCs. The CDR3 sequence: CASSATGRGANVLTF. CDR3 bases: TGTGCCAGCAGCGCGACAGGGCGTGGGGCCAACGTCCTGACTTTC.